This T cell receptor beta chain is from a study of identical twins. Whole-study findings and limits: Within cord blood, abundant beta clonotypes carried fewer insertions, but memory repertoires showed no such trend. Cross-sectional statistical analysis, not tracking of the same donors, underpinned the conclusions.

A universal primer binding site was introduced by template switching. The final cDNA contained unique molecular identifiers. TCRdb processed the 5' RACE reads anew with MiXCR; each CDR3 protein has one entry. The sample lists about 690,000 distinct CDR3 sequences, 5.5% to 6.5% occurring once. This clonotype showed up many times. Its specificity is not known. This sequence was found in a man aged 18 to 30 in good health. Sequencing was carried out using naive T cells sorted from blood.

CDR3 residues: CASSLFERVETQYF. CDR3 sequence (DNA): TGTGCCAGCAGCTTATTCGAGAGAGTAGAGACCCAGTACTTC. The V and J genes are TRBV11-2 and TRBJ2-5; no firm D call. The CDR3 extends over 14 amino acids. V lost 2 bases, J lost 4 bases, and 11 bases lay in between. From germline, CDR1 is SGHAT and CDR2 FQNNGV.